What follows are 17 T cell receptor beta chains derived from one specimen sequenced in a study of T cell responses to AZD1222 COVID-19 vaccine. Data came from immunoSEQ multiplex PCR; TCRdb stores just in-frame clones and leaves some out. The table includes under 20,000 clones, about four fifths detected once. The material was peripheral blood, obtained 28 days after the second AZD1222 dose. The receptors originated from an adult who received the AZD1222 COVID-19 vaccine.

CDR3 sequence: CASSLNREGGYTF. DNA for the CDR3: TGTGCCAGCAGCTTAAACAGGGAGGGTGGCTACACCTTC. The chain links TRBV11-3 to TRBJ1-2; possibly TRBD1 for D (6 bases). The CDR3 totals 13 residues. The V and J ends lost 2 bases and 7 bases respectively, with 11 bases between them. The V gene's germline CDR1 is SGHNT and CDR2 YENEEA.

The chain employs TRBV6-4 and TRBJ2-1; 12 positions match TRBD1. The ends lost 4 bases at V and 6 bases at J; junction bases unmatched: 7. The CDR3 covers 16 residues. Germline V gene sequence: CDR1 MRHNA, CDR2 SNTAGT. CDR3 region: CASSGTGQGAVNEQFF. CDR3 DNA: TGTGCCAGCAGTGGAACGGGACAGGGGGCTGTCAATGAGCAGTTCTTC.

The chain employs TRBV11-2 and TRBJ2-7; D ambiguous. The V gene lost 5 bases and the J gene lost 3 bases, with 23 bases spanning the gap. CDR3 size: 17 residues. CDR1 is SGHAT, CDR2 FQNNGV, per germline. In DNA, the CDR3 is TGTGCCAGCAGCCCTCCCCTCCCCAACAGCGTAGGCTACGAGCAGTACTTC. Its translation: CASSPPLPNSVGYEQYF.

The V gene is TRBV5-1, the J gene TRBJ2-7; 9 bases match TRBD1. The CDR3 extends over 15 amino acids. V was clipped by 4 bases and J by 1 base; unmatched bases: 6. The germline V gene has CDR1 SGHRS and CDR2 YFSETQ. In DNA, the CDR3 is TGCGCCAGCAGCCTGGAGGGGACAGGGTCCTACGAGCAGTACTTC. It is translated as CASSLEGTGSYEQYF.

This clone was observed a single time. This rearrangement joins TRBV25-1 to TRBJ2-6, with TRBD1 identical over 10 bases. The V and J ends lost 6 bases and 2 bases, in that order; junction bases with no gene match: 1. The CDR3 extends over 15 amino acids. The germline gives CDR1 MGHDK, CDR2 SYGVNS. CDR3 nucleotides: TGTGCCAGCAGGACAGGGGGCCCTGGGGCCAACGTCCTGACTTTC. This encodes CASRTGGPGANVLTF.

The chain has TRBV15 and TRBJ2-5, with 11 positions matching TRBD1. V was pared by 6 bases and J by 5 bases, with 11 bases of the junction left unmatched. The CDR3 is 16 residues long. CDR1 and CDR2 from the germline V gene are LNHNV and YYDKDF (reference sequence). The CDR3 sequence is CATSWGQGEFGETQYF. Here the CDR3 DNA reads TGTGCCACCAGTTGGGGACAGGGGGAATTTGGGGAGACCCAGTACTTC.

The rearrangement joins TRBV4-3 to TRBJ2-2; D could derive from TRBD1 or TRBD2 (6 bases each). Trimming removed 1 base from V and 0 bases from J, with 12 bases in between. Germline V CDR1 and CDR2: LGHNA, YSLEER. This CDR3 has 17 amino acids. CDR3 sequence: CASSQAPGGPNTGELFF. CDR3 bases: TGCGCCAGCAGCCAAGCCCCCGGGGGCCCGAACACCGGGGAGCTGTTTTTT.

The CDR3 sequence: CASSIEGGLAGGLGDEQFF. Here the CDR3 DNA reads TGTGCCAGTAGTATAGAAGGAGGTCTAGCGGGAGGGTTGGGCGATGAGCAGTTCTTC. The chain links TRBV19 to TRBJ2-1; 12 bases are shared with TRBD2. V lost 0 bases, J lost 8 bases, and 14 bases stayed unmatched. The CDR3 runs 19 residues. Germline CDR1 reads LNHDA; CDR2 reads SQIVND (reference sequence).

The V gene is TRBV30, the J gene TRBJ2-1; D assignment may be TRBD1 or TRBD2 (5 bases each). This CDR3 is built from 12 residues. With 5 bases removed from V and 9 bases from J, the gap between germline ends came to 14 bases. Germline V lookup: CDR1 GTSNPN, CDR2 SVGIG (reference sequence). CDR3 nucleotides: TGTGCCTGGGGAAGACGGGACCGTGAGCAGTTCTTC. This sequence encodes CAWGRRDREQFF.

The rearrangement uses TRBV11-3 and TRBJ2-1; D is perhaps TRBD1 (6 bases). Germline V gives CDR1 SGHNT, CDR2 YENEEA. V was pared by 5 bases and J by 7 bases, with 12 bases between. There are 13 residues in the CDR3. CDR3 protein: CASSHRQVNEQFF. In DNA form, the CDR3 reads TGTGCCAGCAGCCACCGACAGGTAAATGAGCAGTTCTTC.

The chain has TRBV6-5 and TRBJ2-1, with 8 bases that match TRBD1. The CDR3 extends over 14 amino acids. Germline V gives CDR1 MNHEY, CDR2 SVGAGI. Unmatched junction bases numbered 5, after V lost 5 bases and J lost 5 bases. The CDR3 DNA reads TGTGCCAGCAGTCCGCCGGACAGGGACAATGAGCAGTTCTTC. Amino acids: CASSPPDRDNEQFF.

V usage is TRBV18 and J usage is TRBJ1-5, with D uncertain. CDR1 is KGHSH and CDR2 is LQKENI in the germline V gene. The CDR3 has 16 residues. V was pared by 0 bases and J by 7 bases, with 16 bases between. The CDR3, as DNA: TGTGCCAGCTCACCACCATCAGGACGGAGCATCCAGCCCCAGCATTTT. Protein product: CASSPPSGRSIQPQHF.

This clone was seen just once. The V gene is TRBV11-3, the J gene TRBJ2-1; 11 nucleotides line up with TRBD2. CDR1 is SGHNT, CDR2 YENEEA, per germline. The CDR3 length is 15 residues. With V trimmed by 7 bases and J by 9 bases, 11 bases remained unmatched. CDR3 in amino acids: CASTATSGSSSEQFF. CDR3 sequence (DNA): TGTGCCAGCACCGCCACTAGCGGGAGTTCCAGTGAGCAGTTCTTC.

This clone was seen more than once but under ten times. The chain joins TRBV11-2 to TRBJ2-7; 9 bases are shared with TRBD2. This CDR3 is 14 amino acids long. The trim removed 6 bases at V and 2 bases at J, leaving 5 bases unmatched. Looked up from germline, CDR1 is SGHAT and CDR2 is FQNNGV. The DNA for the CDR3 is TGTGCCAGCAGTACGGCTAGCGGGACCTACGAGCAGTACTTC. Encoded protein: CASSTASGTYEQYF.

V and J are TRBV5-5 and TRBJ2-5; D perhaps matches TRBD2 (6 bases). V lost 2 bases to trimming and J lost 2 bases, with 10 bases between them. In germline, CDR1 is SGHKS, CDR2 YYEKEE (reference sequence). CDR3 length equals 14 residues. CDR3 amino acids: CASSFFGGQETQYF. For the CDR3, the DNA is TGTGCCAGCAGCTTCTTCGGGGGACAAGAGACCCAGTACTTC.

This clone was counted a single time. The chain links TRBV24-1 to TRBJ2-7; D is possibly TRBD1 or TRBD2 (6 bases each). This CDR3 comprises 14 residues. Trimming shortened V by 9 bases and J by 6 bases, and 20 bases separated the two germline ends. Germline lookup yields CDR1 KGHDR and CDR2 SFDVKD. CDR3 DNA sequence: TGTGCCACCCAGGGTGGGGGGCGAATCGTCGAGCAGTACTTC. Its translation is CATQGGGRIVEQYF.

This chain connects TRBV7-2 to TRBJ2-2, with D tentatively TRBD1 or TRBD2 (5 bases each). The CDR3 spans 15 residues. Germline lookup yields CDR1 SGHTA and CDR2 FQGNSA. Trimming took 1 base from V and 3 from J, leaving 9 bases between them. In DNA, the CDR3 is TGTGCCAGCAGCTTAGATCTGGGGGACACCGGGGAGCTGTTTTTT. Translated: CASSLDLGDTGELFF.